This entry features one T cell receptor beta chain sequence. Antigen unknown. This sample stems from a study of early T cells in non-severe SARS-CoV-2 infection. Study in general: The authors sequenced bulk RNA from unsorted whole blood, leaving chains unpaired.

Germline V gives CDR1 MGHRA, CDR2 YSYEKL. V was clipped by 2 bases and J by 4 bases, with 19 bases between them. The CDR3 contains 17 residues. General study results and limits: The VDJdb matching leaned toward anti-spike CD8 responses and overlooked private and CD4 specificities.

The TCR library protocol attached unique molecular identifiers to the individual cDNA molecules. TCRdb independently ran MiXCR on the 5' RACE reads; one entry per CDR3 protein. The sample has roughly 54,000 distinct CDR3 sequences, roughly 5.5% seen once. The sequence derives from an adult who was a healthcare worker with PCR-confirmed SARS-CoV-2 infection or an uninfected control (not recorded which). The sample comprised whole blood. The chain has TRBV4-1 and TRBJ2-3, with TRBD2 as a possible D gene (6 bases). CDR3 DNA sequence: TGCGCCAGCAGCCAAACCCCGAGCGGAGGGGCGGCAGATACGCAGTATTTT. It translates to CASSQTPSGGAADTQYF.